What follows are 20 T cell receptor beta chains derived from one specimen sequenced in a study of graft-versus-host responses after intestinal transplantation. Sequencing used immunoSEQ multiplex PCR; TCRdb keeps in-frame clones, though not all of them. This table has approximately 88,000 clones, roughly 90% appearing once. These receptors' antigens are unknown. Here the sequenced sample was unstimulated CD4+ T cells sorted from spleen or lymph node cells, taken before intestinal transplant. These receptors originate from a human donor who received an intestinal transplant.

V gene TRBV18 combines with J gene TRBJ1-6, with TRBD1 matching 10 bases. Germline lookup yields CDR1 KGHSH and CDR2 LQKENI. The trim removed 1 base at V and 1 base at J, leaving 1 base unmatched. This CDR3 comprises 17 residues. The CDR3 coding sequence is TGTGCCAGCTCACCACAGGGACAGGGGTCCTATAATTCACCCCTCCACTTT. It codes for CASSPQGQGSYNSPLHF.

The CDR3 sequence is CASIGGGETQYF. CDR3 bases: TGTGCCAGCATCGGGGGGGGAGAGACCCAGTACTTC. The V call is TRBV2, the J call TRBJ2-5, with TRBD2 matching 8 bases. Trimming at V came to 7 bases and at J to 4 bases, leaving 2 bases not matched to a gene. Germline CDR1 reads SNHLY; CDR2 reads FYNNEI. CDR3 size: 12 residues.

This chain joins TRBV6-5 and TRBJ2-3; TRBD2 is a possible D gene (5 bases). This CDR3 region has 15 residues. The V and J ends lost 6 bases and 4 bases respectively, with 17 bases between them. Germline V gene data show CDR1 as MNHEY and CDR2 as SVGAGI. The CDR3 sequence is CASRSRQRLPDTQYF. The CDR3 DNA reads as TGTGCCAGCAGGAGTAGGCAGCGGCTGCCAGATACGCAGTATTTT.

The chain recombines TRBV13 with TRBJ1-1; no reliable D call. Germline-derived CDR1 and CDR2 are PRHDT and FYEKMQ (reference sequence). The CDR3 extends over 15 amino acids. Trimming stripped 5 bases from V and 3 bases from J, with 16 bases between. The CDR3 nucleotides are TGTGCCAGCAGCCCCCTCTCGCGTGATCACACTGAAGCTTTCTTT. It codes for CASSPLSRDHTEAFF.

V and J are TRBV11-3 and TRBJ2-5; D not resolved. V dropped 1 base and J dropped 3 bases, with 9 bases sitting between them. Germline loops: CDR1 SGHNT, CDR2 YENEEA. The CDR3 runs to 14 residues. CDR3 sequence (DNA): TGTGCCAGCAGCTTAGCTTCTACAGAAGAGACCCAGTACTTC. Its protein is CASSLASTEETQYF.

The chain recombines TRBV7-9 with TRBJ1-2, with a possible D match to TRBD1 (6 bases). Germline V gene data show CDR1 as SEHNR and CDR2 as FQNEAQ (reference sequence). This CDR3 is 11 amino acids long. V was shortened by 4 bases and J by 10 bases, with 10 bases between the two germline ends. The CDR3 DNA follows: TGTGCCAGCAGCTCGACAGGCTTCTACACCTTC. This encodes CASSSTGFYTF.

The chain uses TRBV6-5 and TRBJ1-2, with no clear D. CDR3 length equals 14 residues. Trimming cost V 1 base and J 0 bases, with 6 bases left between them. Germline V gene data show CDR1 as MNHEY and CDR2 as SVGAGI. This CDR3 reads CASSYWGANYGYTF. CDR3 nucleotides: TGTGCCAGCAGTTACTGGGGAGCTAACTATGGCTACACCTTC.

This clone occurred a few times. This chain joins TRBV6-5 and TRBJ1-1, with D perhaps TRBD1 (6 bases). V dropped 2 bases and J dropped 0 bases, with 10 bases sitting between them. CDR3 length: 15 residues. The germline CDR1 and CDR2 sequences are MNHEY and SVGAGI. For the CDR3, the DNA is TGTGCCAGCAGTTACACCGGGGGGCTGAACACTGAAGCTTTCTTT. Amino acid sequence: CASSYTGGLNTEAFF.

V is TRBV29-1 and J is TRBJ1-2; D possibly corresponds to TRBD1 (5 bases). CDR3 size: 11 residues. The germline V gene has CDR1 SQVTM and CDR2 ANQGSEA. The ends were cut back, 6 bases at V and 3 bases at J, with 8 bases in the middle. CDR3 sequence: CSVGGDYGYTF. The CDR3 DNA reads TGCAGCGTCGGGGGGGACTATGGCTACACCTTC.

The chain employs TRBV18 and TRBJ2-3; 11 positions agree with TRBD2. Germline trimming cut 4 bases from V and 1 base from J; bases unmatched to any gene: 13. The length of the CDR3 is 19 residues. Germline loops: CDR1 KGHSH, CDR2 LQKENI. Here the CDR3 DNA reads TGTGCCAGCTCACGACTAGCGGGGCGATCGCAAGGGGGCACAGATACGCAGTATTTT. Translation: CASSRLAGRSQGGTDTQYF.

The chain has TRBV12-2 and TRBJ1-2; the DNA was not compared with TRBD1, the D call given in the table. TRBV12-2 corresponds to a pseudogene. This CDR3 comprises 17 residues. CDR3 coding DNA: TGTGCAAGCCTCGCTTCTCCCGGCTGGAGCAAGGACAGAGGCTACACCTTC. Translated: CASLASPGWSKDRGYTF.

The rearrangement uses TRBV6-1 and TRBJ1-2, with D perhaps TRBD1 (6 bases). The CDR3 runs 14 residues. Germline V lookup: CDR1 MNHNS, CDR2 SASEGT. V lost 6 bases to trimming and J lost 4 bases, with 15 bases between them. CDR3 bases: TGTGCCAGCAGGGCCGGGGGGCTTAGCTATGGCTACACCTTC. Its translation is CASRAGGLSYGYTF.

The chain combines TRBV19 with TRBJ1-4; 7 bases agree with TRBD1. CDR3 length equals 14 residues. Per germline, CDR1 LNHDA and CDR2 SQIVND (reference sequence). The V gene end was trimmed by 7 bases and the J gene end by 4 bases; junction bases not matched to a gene: 6. The CDR3 reads CASNRDSFNEKLFF. CDR3 DNA: TGTGCCAGTAACCGGGACAGCTTTAATGAAAAACTGTTTTTT.

To note about this clone: The junction does not match germline at one end; this may be a read error. This sequence joins TRBV11-2 and TRBJ2-5, with 11 bases identical to TRBD2. The CDR3 runs to 14 residues. Germline V gene sequence: CDR1 SGHAT, CDR2 FQNNGV. CDR3 DNA sequence: TGTGCCAGCAGCTTTAGCGGGGGGGAAGAGGCCCAGTACTTC. Translating gives CASSFSGGEEAQYF. Full variable domain (remainder filled in from reference TRBV11-2 and TRBJ2-5): EAGVAQSPRYKIIEKRQSVAFWCNPISGHATLYWYQQILGQGPKLLIQFQNNGVVDDSQLPKDRFSAERLKGVDSTLKIQPAKLEDSAVYLCASSFSGGEEAQYFGPGTRLLVL.

This clone was counted a single time. The genes are TRBV5-1 and TRBJ2-1; TRBD1 agrees at 7 bases. This CDR3 comprises 14 residues. The J segment lost 0 bases and the V segment lost 3 bases, leaving 0 bases of the junction unmatched. CDR1 and CDR2 (germline): SGHRS, YFSETQ. The DNA of the CDR3 is TGCGCCAGCAGCTGGGACAGCTCCTACAATGAGCAGTTCTTC. Amino acids: CASSWDSSYNEQFF.

This chain links TRBV5-6 with TRBJ2-7; 9 nucleotides align to TRBD1. The germline V gene encodes CDR1 SGHDT and CDR2 YYEEEE. The V and J ends lost 4 bases and 2 bases, in that order; junction bases with no gene match: 7. The CDR3 sequence is 15 residues long. The CDR3 sequence: CASSLRGQGAYEQYF. The CDR3 bases are TGTGCCAGCAGCCTCCGGGGACAGGGAGCCTACGAGCAGTACTTC.

The chain couples TRBV5-1 to TRBJ2-2, with D tentatively TRBD1 (6 bases). This CDR3 is built from 14 residues. Trimming stripped 1 base from V and 7 bases from J, with 11 bases between. CDR1 and CDR2 (germline): SGHRS, YFSETQ. CDR3: CASSLTGYIGELFF. The CDR3 DNA is TGCGCCAGCAGCTTGACAGGGTACATCGGGGAGCTGTTTTTT. Together with reference TRBV5-1 and TRBJ2-2, the CDR3 gives the full variable domain: KAGVTQTPRYLIKTRGQQVTLSCSPISGHRSVSWYQQTPGQGLQFLFEYFSETQRNKGNFPGRFSGRQFSNSRSEMNVSTLELGDSALYLCASSLTGYIGELFFGEGSRLTVL.

The chain joins TRBV19 to TRBJ1-1; D perhaps matches TRBD1 (6 bases). Looked up from germline, CDR1 is LNHDA and CDR2 is SQIVND (reference sequence). Between the trimmed V and J ends, which lost 4 bases and 9 bases, there was a span of 24 bases. The CDR3 has 16 amino acids. CDR3 in DNA: TGTGCCAGTAGTACCCGGACGGTACAGGGTGCGGGTAAAGCTTTCTTT. Translated: CASSTRTVQGAGKAFF.

V usage is TRBV5-1 and J usage is TRBJ2-2; D not resolved. Trimming took off 0 bases at V and 6 bases at J, with 9 bases between the two ends. The CDR3 is 14 amino acids. In germline, CDR1 is SGHRS, CDR2 YFSETQ. Here the CDR3 DNA reads TGCGCCAGCAGCTTGGACAGTTTCCCCGGGGAGCTGTTTTTT. It yields the protein CASSLDSFPGELFF.

This rearrangement joins TRBV7-3 to TRBJ1-1; D is uncertain. This CDR3 is built from 13 residues. CDR1 SGHTA and CDR2 FQGTGA come from the germline V gene. Deletions cut 1 base from V and 1 base from J, with 4 bases between. The CDR3 DNA reads as TGTGCCAGCAGCTTAAGTAAGAACACTGAAGCTTTCTTT. Protein: CASSLSKNTEAFF.